One and the same sample provided the 22 T cell receptor beta chains below, sequenced in a study of T cell changes during pregnancy in multiple sclerosis. The protocol was immunoSEQ multiplex PCR, while the TCRdb copy is restricted to in-frame clones and leaves out a portion. The sample lists around 45,000 clones; about 90% were seen once. Sequenced material: CD4+ T cells from peripheral blood mononuclear cells, taken before pregnancy. The receptors shown here come from a female donor with multiple sclerosis, enrolled in a pregnancy study.

The rearrangement links TRBV9 to TRBJ2-5; D gene unclear. The length of the CDR3 is 12 residues. Germline CDR1 SGDLS, CDR2 YYNGEE. V lost 2 bases, J lost 5 bases, and 7 bases lay in between. The CDR3 is CASSVLQETQYF. The CDR3 region has the DNA TGTGCCAGCAGCGTTCTCCAGGAGACCCAGTACTTC.

The chain recombines TRBV30 with TRBJ1-5; TRBD1 is a possible D gene (6 bases). Germline V CDR1 and CDR2: GTSNPN, SVGIG (reference sequence). The CDR3 is made up of 13 amino acids. The germline V and J ends were trimmed by 2 bases and 3 bases, with 8 bases remaining between them. CDR3: CAWSTGNNQPQHF. In DNA form, the CDR3 reads TGTGCCTGGAGTACAGGGAACAATCAGCCCCAGCATTTT.

The chain is built from TRBV7-2 and TRBJ2-2; the D is unclear. There are 13 residues in the CDR3. Trimming removed 3 bases at V and 6 bases at J, with 8 bases between. The V gene's germline CDR1 is SGHTA and CDR2 FQGNSA. Written as DNA, the CDR3 is TGTGCCAGCAGCTTGAGGCCCCCCGGGGAGCTGTTTTTT. It yields the protein CASSLRPPGELFF.

This chain connects TRBV18 to TRBJ2-7, with a tentative D call TRBD1 (8 bases). Trimming took 3 bases from V and 3 from J, leaving 21 bases between them. There are 17 residues in the CDR3. CDR1 is KGHSH, CDR2 LQKENI, per germline. The CDR3 DNA is TGTGCCAGCTCACCGACGGTGAGCGGGACAGGACTCTACGAGCAGTACTTC. This gives the protein CASSPTVSGTGLYEQYF.

V is TRBV7-9 and J is TRBJ2-3, with 8 positions matching TRBD2. The CDR3 is 16 amino acids. Per germline, CDR1 SEHNR and CDR2 FQNEAQ (reference sequence). Trimming cost V 5 bases and J 4 bases; bases outside gene matches: 11. CDR3 nucleotide sequence: TGTGCCAGCAGCCCGGGGGGGGGTAAAGGGGCAGATACGCAGTATTTT. Amino acid sequence: CASSPGGGKGADTQYF.

J is TRBJ2-5 and V is TRBV10-3; maybe TRBD1 (6 bases). Germline values: CDR1 ENHRY, CDR2 SYGVKD. Between the trimmed V and J ends, which lost 4 bases and 4 bases, there was a span of 16 bases. This CDR3 has 15 amino acids. CDR3 coding DNA: TGTGCCATCAGTGCCCTCAAAGGGGGAGCAGAGACCCAGTACTTC. Protein sequence: CAISALKGGAETQYF.

The V and J genes are TRBV2 and TRBJ1-6, with TRBD1 matching 9 bases. With 8 bases clipped from V and 6 bases from J, the junction kept 11 bases outside the gene matches. Germline V CDR1 and CDR2: SNHLY, FYNNEI. The CDR3 consists of 16 residues. The CDR3 loop is CASGSRDRVLNSPLHF. The CDR3 nucleotides read TGTGCCAGCGGTTCTCGGGACAGGGTACTTAATTCACCCCTCCACTTT.

This chain links TRBV2 with TRBJ2-5, with TRBD1 identical over 7 bases. V lost 8 bases, J lost 1 base, and 4 bases stayed unmatched. The CDR3 has 13 residues. The germline V gene encodes CDR1 SNHLY and CDR2 FYNNEI. The CDR3: CASGGQLQETQYF. CDR3 nucleotide sequence: TGTGCCAGCGGGGGACAGCTCCAAGAGACCCAGTACTTC. The whole variable domain, filled in from reference TRBV2 and TRBJ2-5, reads EPEVTQTPSHQVTQMGQEVILRCVPISNHLYFYWYRQILGQKVEFLVSFYNNEISEKSEIFDDQFSVERPDGSNFTLKIRSTKLEDSAMYFCASGGQLQETQYFGPGTRLLVL.

The V call is TRBV5-1, the J call TRBJ2-7; 9 bases map to TRBD1. The germline gives CDR1 SGHRS, CDR2 YFSETQ. Germline trimming cut 4 bases from V and 4 bases from J; bases unmatched to any gene: 3. The CDR3 has 13 amino acids. The CDR3, as DNA: TGCGCCAGCAGCGGGACAGGGAGTTACGAGCAGTACTTC. This translates into CASSGTGSYEQYF.

This clone appeared once. The V gene is TRBV7-2, the J gene TRBJ2-3; weak D call: TRBD2 (7 bases). Germline V gene data show CDR1 as SGHTA and CDR2 as FQGNSA. The CDR3 totals 15 residues. V was pared by 1 base and J by 4 bases, with 12 bases between. CDR3: CASSLVGGRADTQYF. CDR3 nucleotides: TGTGCCAGCAGCTTAGTCGGGGGGCGCGCAGATACGCAGTATTTT.

The rearrangement uses TRBV19 and TRBJ2-4, with D unresolved. The CDR3 runs to 14 residues. The V and J ends lost 2 bases and 7 bases respectively, with 12 bases between them. Per germline, CDR1 LNHDA and CDR2 SQIVND (reference sequence). CDR3 in amino acids: CASSIIEQSNIQYF. CDR3 DNA: TGTGCCAGTAGTATAATAGAACAGAGCAACATTCAGTACTTC. Full variable domain (missing parts from reference TRBV19 and TRBJ2-4): DGGITQSPKYLFRKEGQNVTLSCEQNLNHDAMYWYRQDPGQGLRLIYYSQIVNDFQKGDIAEGYSVSREKKESFPLTVTSAQKNPTAFYLCASSIIEQSNIQYFGAGTRLSVL.

The CDR3 coding sequence is TGTGCCAGCAGATCGGGACAACCAAGCTACGAGCAGTACTTC. Its translation is CASRSGQPSYEQYF. The J gene is TRBJ2-7, the V gene TRBV6-5, with D perhaps TRBD1 (6 bases). The CDR3 spans 14 residues. Germline CDR1 and CDR2: MNHEY and SVGAGI. Trimming shortened V by 6 bases and J by 3 bases, and 15 bases separated the two germline ends.

The V call is TRBV7-2, the J call TRBJ1-2; D gene unclear. The germline CDR1 and CDR2 sequences are SGHTA and FQGNSA. CDR3 length: 14 amino acids. V lost 7 bases and J 7 bases, leaving 19 bases between the germline ends. The CDR3 nucleotides are TGTGCCAGCACCACGGAGGGTGCCTTCAGTGGCTACACCTTC. It is translated as CASTTEGAFSGYTF.

This chain uses TRBV14 with TRBJ1-2; 7 nucleotides align to TRBD1. V lost 1 base and J lost 2; bases outside the gene matches: 1. The germline CDR1 and CDR2 sequences are SGHDN and FVKESK. This CDR3 has 14 amino acids. CDR3 region: CASSQATGNYGYTF. CDR3 in DNA: TGTGCCAGCAGCCAAGCGACAGGGAACTATGGCTACACCTTC.

This rearrangement joins TRBV2 to TRBJ1-2; D remains ambiguous. V was clipped by 6 bases and J by 2 bases, with 10 bases between them. CDR1 is SNHLY and CDR2 is FYNNEI in the germline V gene. The CDR3 is 13 residues long. In DNA form, the CDR3 reads TGTGCCAGCAGGGAGGACGGGAACTATGGCTACACCTTC. The encoded protein is CASREDGNYGYTF.

The V and J genes are TRBV4-2 and TRBJ2-7; 8 bases align to TRBD2. With 0 bases clipped from V and 1 base from J, the junction kept 2 bases outside the gene matches. Germline assignment: CDR1 LGHNA and CDR2 YNFKEQ. The CDR3 totals 15 residues. In DNA form, the CDR3 reads TGTGCCAGCAGCCAAGAGCCGGGGGGGTCCTACGAGCAGTACTTC. Translated: CASSQEPGGSYEQYF.

This rearrangement joins TRBV15 to TRBJ2-7, with D uncertain. This CDR3 comprises 13 residues. Germline CDR1 is LNHNV and CDR2 is YYDKDF (reference sequence). The V end lost 0 bases, the J end lost 3 bases, and 6 bases lay between the germline ends. As DNA, the CDR3 is TGTGCCACCAGCAGAGATTACAACTACGAGCAGTACTTC. Protein: CATSRDYNYEQYF. Based on the CDR3 plus reference TRBV15 and TRBJ2-7, the full variable domain is DAMVIQNPRYQVTQFGKPVTLSCSQTLNHNVMYWYQQKSSQAPKLLFHYYDKDFNNEADTPDNFQSRRPNTSFCFLDIRSPGLGDTAMYLCATSRDYNYEQYFGPGTRLTVT.

V usage is TRBV5-4 and J usage is TRBJ2-5, with D perhaps TRBD2 (5 bases). The CDR3 contains 17 residues. Germline loops: CDR1 SGHNT, CDR2 YYREEE (reference sequence). The V end lost 1 base, the J end lost 0 bases, and 16 bases lay between the germline ends. CDR3: CASSLSRGYSYQETQYF. The CDR3 DNA is TGTGCCAGCAGCTTGAGTCGCGGGTACTCGTACCAAGAGACCCAGTACTTC.

This clone was picked up one time. V usage is TRBV6-4 and J usage is TRBJ1-4; TRBD1 is a possible D gene (6 bases). CDR1 and CDR2 from the germline V gene are MRHNA and SNTAGT. The CDR3 consists of 14 residues. Trimming cost V 6 bases and J 10 bases, with 18 bases left between them. The CDR3 bases are TGTGCCAGCAGCCTCACAGGGTCGGGCGGAAAACTGTTTTTT. This gives the protein CASSLTGSGGKLFF.

The chain carries TRBV11-2 and TRBJ1-4; 7 nucleotides match TRBD1. Germline CDR1 reads SGHAT; CDR2 reads FQNNGV. Trimming took 0 bases from V and 15 from J; bases not matched to a gene: 4. The CDR3 sequence is 12 residues long. The CDR3 DNA follows: TGTGCCAGCAGCTTAGAAGACAGGGAATTGTTTTTT. Translated, it gives CASSLEDRELFF. The full variable domain, completed using reference TRBV11-2 and TRBJ1-4, is EAGVAQSPRYKIIEKRQSVAFWCNPISGHATLYWYQQILGQGPKLLIQFQNNGVVDDSQLPKDRFSAERLKGVDSTLKIQPAKLEDSAVYLCASSLEDRELFFGSGTQLSVL.

The chain couples TRBV6-1 to TRBJ2-4, with TRBD2 matching over 8 bases. Trimming removed 8 bases from V and 8 bases from J; junction bases left unmatched: 11. This CDR3 region has 14 residues. Germline V gives CDR1 MNHNS, CDR2 SASEGT. The CDR3 protein is CASLTGGSGDIQYF. The CDR3 DNA reads as TGTGCCAGCCTAACGGGAGGGTCGGGAGACATTCAGTACTTC.

The DNA for the CDR3 is TGTGCCAGTACCGTCACAGAGTCCTATGGCTACACCTTC. This codes for CASTVTESYGYTF. The chain has TRBV19 and TRBJ1-2; D not resolved. In germline, CDR1 is LNHDA, CDR2 SQIVND (reference sequence). V lost 7 bases and J 4 bases, leaving 13 bases between the germline ends. CDR3 size: 13 residues.